This T cell receptor beta chain was recovered during a study of circulating CD8 cells and anti-PD-1 response in melanoma. For the study at large: About 45% of the 13 patients had prior targeted therapy or immunotherapy; seven did not. Whole-study findings and limits: Patients included both untreated and previously treated individuals. Tumor reactivity was tested by peptide assays on expanded sorted subsets.

TCR libraries were prepared from about 16 ng of total RNA with the QIAseq Immune Repertoire TCR panel. One entry per CDR3 protein results from TCRdb running MiXCR on the reads. The repertoire holds some 820 distinct CDR3 sequences, with about 4% as singletons. Four subsets defined by PD-1 and/or TIGIT were sorted from live CD3+CD8+TCRalphabeta+ cells. This clonotype is medium-sized by share. The antigen is undetermined. This TCR came from a human donor with melanoma. The specimen comprised CD8+ T cells from PBMCs, sampled at baseline or after one month of anti-PD-1 therapy (not recorded which).

The CDR3: CASSTGWVGTDTQYF. The CDR3 nucleotides read TGTGCCAGCAGCACAGGGTGGGTAGGCACAGATACGCAGTATTTT. This sequence joins TRBV5-5 and TRBJ2-3, with D possibly being TRBD1 (6 bases). CDR1 SGHKS and CDR2 YYEKEE come from the germline V gene (reference sequence). This CDR3 region has 15 residues. V shed 4 bases and J shed 1 base, with 13 bases lying between them.